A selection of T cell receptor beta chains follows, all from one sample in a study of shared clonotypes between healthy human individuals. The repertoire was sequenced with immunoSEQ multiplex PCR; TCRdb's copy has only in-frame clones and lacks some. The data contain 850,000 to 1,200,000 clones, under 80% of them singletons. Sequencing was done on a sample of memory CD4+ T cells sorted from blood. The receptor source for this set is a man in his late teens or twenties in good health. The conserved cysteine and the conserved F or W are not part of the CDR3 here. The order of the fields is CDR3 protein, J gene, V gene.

CDR3 protein: SVFDRADGYT; J gene: TRBJ1-2; V gene: TRBV29-1
CDR3 protein: ASSPPGQKSYGYT; J gene: TRBJ1-2; V gene: TRBV19
CDR3 protein: ASSPGTGWNTEAF; J gene: TRBJ1-1; V gene: TRBV7-6
CDR3 protein: ASSLPIYEQY; J gene: TRBJ2-7; V gene: TRBV6-4
CDR3 protein: ASSKPDGGGSEKLF; J gene: TRBJ1-4; V gene: TRBV5-1
CDR3 protein: ASSLTGYPGEKLF; J gene: TRBJ1-4; V gene: TRBV4-1
CDR3 protein: ASSQRGTGKSEKLF; J gene: TRBJ1-4; V gene: TRBV4-3
CDR3 protein: ASSDGAEGRGSPLH; J gene: TRBJ1-6; V gene: TRBV6-4
CDR3 protein: ASSYHPLPEQY; J gene: TRBJ2-7; V gene: TRBV7-9
CDR3 protein: ASSVDLTGPSGYT; J gene: TRBJ1-2; V gene: TRBV9
CDR3 protein: ASSEADGRYNEQF; J gene: TRBJ2-1; V gene: TRBV2
CDR3 protein: ATQGTIAEAF; J gene: TRBJ1-1; V gene: TRBV10-3
CDR3 protein: ASKRGPDTGELF; J gene: TRBJ2-2; V gene: TRBV9
CDR3 protein: ATSRANGANIQY; J gene: TRBJ2-4; V gene: TRBV15
CDR3 protein: ASSLQRTGTEAF; J gene: TRBJ1-1; V gene: TRBV18
CDR3 protein: ASSRVLGAHEQY; J gene: TRBJ2-7; V gene: TRBV2
CDR3 protein: ASSLRRASYNEQF; J gene: TRBJ2-1; V gene: TRBV5-6
CDR3 protein: ASSLEGGVKGGYT; J gene: TRBJ1-2; V gene: TRBV5-1
CDR3 protein: ASRSGTLNTGELF; J gene: TRBJ2-2; V gene: TRBV6-5
CDR3 protein: ASSATGEETQY; J gene: TRBJ2-5; V gene: TRBV7-6
CDR3 protein: ASSVGITPYNEQF; J gene: TRBJ2-1; V gene: TRBV9
CDR3 protein: SASRGDYGYT; J gene: TRBJ1-2; V gene: TRBV29-1
CDR3 protein: ATKQGWAVETQY; J gene: TRBJ2-5; V gene: TRBV5-1
CDR3 protein: ASRWGAGEGYEQY; J gene: TRBJ2-7; V gene: TRBV2
CDR3 protein: ASSQGAGGKNIQY; J gene: TRBJ2-4; V gene: TRBV28
CDR3 protein: ATSREGQGYGYT; J gene: TRBJ1-2; V gene: TRBV15
CDR3 protein: ASSQLDRPNYGYT; J gene: TRBJ1-2; V gene: TRBV4-1